The 17 T cell receptor beta chains below were found in one sample sequenced in a study of T cells in Graves' hyperthyroidism and ophthalmopathy. RNA transcripts yielded amplified TCR beta CDR3 regions. During a first-round RT-PCR of the TCR CDR3, the HTBI primer set was used. A single record per CDR3 protein comes from TCRdb applying MiXCR to the multiplex PCR reads. The sample has around 300,000 distinct CDR3 sequences, roughly 13% seen once; the top ten hold 6.5% to 10%. Sequencing input: blood. These receptors all come from a woman aged 30 to 39 with Graves' hyperthyroidism that later progressed to Graves' ophthalmopathy.

The chain is built from TRBV5-5 and TRBJ2-7; 10 bases are shared with TRBD1. This CDR3 contains 15 residues. The ends lost 4 bases at V and 3 bases at J; junction bases unmatched: 7. Looked up from germline, CDR1 is SGHKS and CDR2 is YYEKEE (reference sequence). Here the CDR3 reads CASSPDDRGLYEQYF. The DNA of the CDR3 is TGTGCCAGCAGCCCGGACGACAGGGGGCTCTACGAGCAGTACTTC.

This clonotype occurred many times. The V and J genes are TRBV11-1 and TRBJ2-5; D gene uncertain. Germline CDR1 reads SGHAT; CDR2 reads FQDESV (reference sequence). CDR3 size: 13 residues. Between the trimmed V and J ends, which lost 2 bases and 5 bases, there was a span of 9 bases. The CDR3 bases are TGTGCCAGCAGCTTACCCGGGCGGGAGACCCAGTACTTC. It specifies CASSLPGRETQYF.

In this sample, this clonotype turned up a few times. The chain joins TRBV28 to TRBJ2-3; 8 bases fit TRBD2. Germline V gives CDR1 MDHEN, CDR2 SYDVKM. Unmatched junction bases numbered 5, after V lost 4 bases and J lost 5 bases. The CDR3 length is 14 residues. CDR3 in DNA: TGTGCCAGCAGTTCCCGGGAGGGTGAAGATACGCAGTATTTT. Amino acid sequence: CASSSREGEDTQYF.

This clonotype was counted many times. This chain joins TRBV4-2 and TRBJ1-2; D not certain. Germline V gene data show CDR1 as LGHNA and CDR2 as YNFKEQ. V dropped 1 base and J dropped 5 bases, with 11 bases sitting between them. The CDR3 sequence is 14 residues long. The CDR3 region has the DNA TGTGCCAGCAGCCAAGTTCGCAAGGGATATGGCTACACCTTC. It encodes CASSQVRKGYGYTF.

This clonotype was picked up many times. The V call is TRBV18, the J call TRBJ2-1, with 12 bases that match TRBD2. Germline V CDR1 and CDR2: KGHSH, LQKENI. This CDR3 comprises 15 residues. J gave up 5 bases and V 2 bases, and 1 base lay outside the gene matches. CDR3 region: CASSPRLAGDNEQFF. The CDR3 region has the DNA TGTGCCAGCTCACCAAGACTAGCGGGAGACAATGAGCAGTTCTTC.

This clonotype was observed at least ten times. The chain combines TRBV20-1 with TRBJ1-5; possible D gene TRBD1, 5 bases. Looked up from germline, CDR1 is DFQATT and CDR2 is SNEGSKA (reference sequence). Trimming took off 2 bases at V and 0 bases at J, with 17 bases between the two ends. This CDR3 region has 17 residues. CDR3 nucleotides: TGCAGTGCTAGAAACTTCCGGGACGCCGATAGCAATCAGCCCCAGCATTTT. Translation: CSARNFRDADSNQPQHF.

This clonotype was detected ten times or more. The V call is TRBV24-1, the J call TRBJ1-5; D might be TRBD1 (5 bases). CDR1 and CDR2 (germline): KGHDR, SFDVKD. The V end lost 3 bases, the J end lost 5 bases, and 10 bases lay between the germline ends. This CDR3 has 14 amino acids. This CDR3 is CATSDGGNDQPQHF. The CDR3 nucleotides are TGTGCCACCAGTGATGGGGGTAATGATCAGCCCCAGCATTTT.

This clonotype was counted at least ten times. The chain is built from TRBV7-2 and TRBJ2-2; maybe TRBD1 (5 bases). The V gene lost 5 bases and the J gene lost 2 bases, with 21 bases spanning the gap. CDR1 and CDR2 (germline): SGHTA, FQGNSA. This CDR3 is built from 18 residues. The CDR3 reads CASSRLGVPSLNTGELFF. In DNA, the CDR3 is TGTGCCAGCAGCCGTCTAGGGGTCCCCTCATTAAACACCGGGGAGCTGTTTTTT.

The chain joins TRBV4-3 to TRBJ2-3; 7 bases are a match to TRBD2. The trim removed 1 base at V and 3 bases at J, leaving 10 bases unmatched. Germline CDR1 LGHNA, CDR2 YSLEER. The CDR3 is 17 residues long. CDR3 nucleotide sequence: TGCGCCAGCAGCCAAGCTGGGACGGGGGGTATTACAGATACGCAGTATTTT. Translating it yields CASSQAGTGGITDTQYF.

This clonotype appeared many times. The V call is TRBV4-1, the J call TRBJ2-1; D is tentatively TRBD1 or TRBD2 (7 bases each). This CDR3 region has 17 residues. V lost 3 bases, J lost 6 bases, and 21 bases lay in between. Germline CDR1 reads MGHRA; CDR2 reads YSYEKL. The CDR3 bases are TGCGCCAGCAGCCATCCCAGGGGGGGAGTCCCCCTCAATGAGCAGTTCTTC. Protein: CASSHPRGGVPLNEQFF.

The rearrangement links TRBV5-4 to TRBJ2-3; D possibly corresponds to TRBD2 (6 bases). V lost 2 bases, J lost 2 bases, and 12 bases lay in between. The CDR3 contains 15 residues. Germline loops: CDR1 SGHNT, CDR2 YYREEE (reference sequence). CDR3 loop: CASSLGLSNTDTQYF. DNA for the CDR3: TGTGCCAGCAGCTTAGGACTATCGAACACAGATACGCAGTATTTT.

This clonotype was detected ten times or more. The chain joins TRBV7-9 to TRBJ2-7; tentatively, D is TRBD2 (5 bases). V gave up 8 bases and J gave up 3 bases, with 14 bases separating them. Germline V lookup: CDR1 SEHNR, CDR2 FQNEAQ (reference sequence). This CDR3 has 13 amino acids. CDR3 DNA sequence: TGTGCCAGCTCCGGGGAGCTCTACTACGAGCAGTACTTC. Amino acids: CASSGELYYEQYF.

In this sample, this clonotype turned up many times. The V call is TRBV6-2 or TRBV6-3, the J call TRBJ2-5, with 13 bases fitting TRBD2. This CDR3 contains 16 residues. Unmatched junction bases numbered 8, after V lost 5 bases and J lost 5 bases. Looked up from germline, CDR1 is MNHEY and CDR2 is SVGEGT. The CDR3 protein is CASSKPGTSGTETQYF. The DNA for the CDR3 is TGTGCCAGCAGTAAACCCGGGACTAGCGGGACGGAGACCCAGTACTTC.

This CDR3 is CASSQGRGGAYGYTF. The CDR3, as DNA: TGTGCCAGCAGCCAAGGGCGCGGGGGTGCCTATGGCTACACCTTC. The gene calls are TRBV3-1 and TRBJ1-2, with D possibly being TRBD1 (5 bases). This CDR3 contains 15 residues. The V gene lost 1 base and the J gene lost 4 bases, with 13 bases spanning the gap. The germline V gene encodes CDR1 LGHDT and CDR2 YNNKEL (reference sequence).

There are many counts of this clonotype. The gene calls are TRBV3-1 and TRBJ1-1, with a weak D call TRBD1 (6 bases). The CDR3 totals 14 residues. The V gene lost 5 bases and the J gene lost 4 bases, with 14 bases spanning the gap. The germline V gene has CDR1 LGHDT and CDR2 YNNKEL (reference sequence). The CDR3 coding sequence is TGTGCCAGCAGCGCCACAGGGTCGGGCACTGAAGCTTTCTTT. Amino acid sequence: CASSATGSGTEAFF.

This clonotype was counted at least ten times. The chain combines TRBV7-9 with TRBJ1-1; maybe TRBD1 (5 bases). Germline CDR1 and CDR2: SEHNR and FQNEAQ (reference sequence). This CDR3 is built from 13 residues. Trimming took 6 bases from V and 1 from J, leaving 9 bases between them. This CDR3 is CASRGTGNTEAFF. CDR3 DNA sequence: TGTGCCAGCAGGGGAACAGGGAACACTGAAGCTTTCTTT.

With respect to this clonotype: With a much larger clone just one base away, this may be a read error. The chain links TRBV3-2 to TRBJ1-5; TRBD1 is taken as the D call from the table, unchecked against the DNA. TRBV3-2 is a pseudogene segment. CDR3 size: 17 residues. This chain's CDR3 is CVSSPGTGDRSNQPQHF. DNA of the CDR3: TGTGTCAGCAGCCCCGGGACAGGGGATCGGAGCAATCAGCCCCAGCATTTT.